This entry lists 3 T cell receptor beta chains sequenced from one sample in a study of shared clonotypes between healthy human individuals. Clones were sequenced by immunoSEQ multiplex PCR, and TCRdb holds only the in-frame ones, with some missing. The sample shows around 2,000,000 clones, 90% to 95% of them seen only once. CD8 cells regarded as naive lacked CD45RO, were positively chosen for CCR7, and omitted terminally differentiated effector memory CD45RA+ cells. The sequenced sample was naive CD8+ T cells from PBMCs. These receptors were collected from a man between 18 and 29 years old in good health. Some clones in this sample may be carry-over from other donors' samples.

The rearrangement links TRBV10-2 to TRBJ2-1, with 7 bases aligning to TRBD2. The CDR3 is 15 residues long. Germline CDR1 WSHSY, CDR2 SAAADI. Germline trimming cut 2 bases from V and 5 bases from J; bases unmatched to any gene: 6. The CDR3 DNA sequence: TGCGCCAGCAGTGAGAGCGGGAACGTCAACAATGAGCAGTTCTTC. Translated, it gives CASSESGNVNNEQFF.

The CDR3 bases are TGCAGCGTTGGGGCGACAGAACGCAGGGACATTCAGTACTTC. It specifies CSVGATERRDIQYF. J is TRBJ2-4 and V is TRBV29-1, with D possibly being TRBD1 (5 bases). V lost 4 bases to trimming and J lost 8 bases, with 18 bases between them. This CDR3 spans 14 amino acids. Germline V gene sequence: CDR1 SQVTM, CDR2 ANQGSEA.

This chain connects TRBV5-6 to TRBJ2-1; 7 bases agree with TRBD1. Germline V gene sequence: CDR1 SGHDT, CDR2 YYEEEE. Unmatched junction bases numbered 13, after V lost 6 bases and J lost 7 bases. This CDR3 has 15 residues. Here the CDR3 reads CASTYSLRGWNEQFF. The CDR3 DNA reads as TGTGCCAGCACCTACAGCCTCAGGGGGTGGAATGAGCAGTTCTTC.